What follows are 25 T cell receptor beta chains derived from one specimen sequenced in a study of blood T cell repertoires in COVID-19. TCRdb's table, derived via immunoSEQ multiplex PCR, lists solely in-frame clones and lacks some. The profile shows 200,000 to 250,000 clones, 70% to 90% of them singletons. The sequencing input was PBMCs or T cells enriched from blood (not recorded which). The receptors stem from a woman in her thirties who had been exposed to COVID-19.

This chain connects TRBV3-1 (or the pseudogene TRBV3-2) to TRBJ2-7; possibly TRBD2 for D (6 bases). V lost 3 bases to trimming and J lost 5 bases, with 14 bases between them. CDR1 LGHDT and CDR2 YNNKEL come from the germline V gene (reference sequence). This CDR3 is built from 14 residues. CDR3 sequence: CASSQIGGLHEQYF. The CDR3 region has the DNA TGTGCCAGCAGCCAGATCGGGGGTCTCCACGAGCAGTACTTC.

V usage is TRBV19 and J usage is TRBJ1-3; the D is unclear. The length of the CDR3 is 14 residues. V was shortened by 3 bases and J by 2 bases, with 8 bases between the two germline ends. Germline loops: CDR1 LNHDA, CDR2 SQIVND (reference sequence). The CDR3 spells CASSMRETGNTIYF. CDR3 DNA: TGTGCCAGTAGTATGAGGGAAACTGGAAACACCATATATTTT.

The chain joins TRBV5-5 to TRBJ2-3; 9 positions agree with TRBD1. The CDR3 has 14 residues. V dropped 4 bases and J dropped 4; count of bases not matched to a gene: 4. The germline V gene encodes CDR1 SGHKS and CDR2 YYEKEE (reference sequence). In nucleotides, the CDR3 is TGTGCCAGCAGCCACCGGACAGGGGCAGATACGCAGTATTTT. This translates into CASSHRTGADTQYF.

This chain joins TRBV18 and TRBJ1-2, with 10 bases aligning to TRBD1. J gave up 4 bases and V 5 bases, and 7 bases lay outside the gene matches. CDR1 and CDR2 from the germline V gene are KGHSH and LQKENI. The CDR3 contains 15 residues. CDR3 DNA sequence: TGTGCCAGCTCATCCGTTGACAGGGGGCTCTATGGCTACACCTTC. It codes for CASSSVDRGLYGYTF.

The chain employs TRBV27 and TRBJ1-4; 7 bases match TRBD1. V was clipped by 6 bases and J by 8 bases; unmatched bases: 6. The CDR3 has 13 amino acids. Germline V gene lookup returns CDR1 MNHEY and CDR2 SMNVEV (reference sequence). CDR3: CASRPTGVEKLFF. Written as DNA, the CDR3 is TGTGCCAGCAGGCCTACAGGGGTCGAAAAACTGTTTTTT.

V usage is TRBV18 and J usage is TRBJ2-7; D is unclear. Germline values: CDR1 KGHSH, CDR2 LQKENI. V shed 6 bases and J shed 3 bases, with 15 bases lying between them. The CDR3 is 14 amino acids. In DNA, the CDR3 is TGTGCCAGCTCCCGAACCCTAGGCGACTACGAGCAGTACTTC. Its protein product is CASSRTLGDYEQYF. Together with reference TRBV18 and TRBJ2-7, the CDR3 gives the full variable domain: NAGVMQNPRHLVRRRGQEARLRCSPMKGHSHVYWYRQLPEEGLKFMVYLQKENIIDESGMPKERFSAEFPKEGPSILRIQQVVRGDSAAYFCASSRTLGDYEQYFGPGTRLTVT.

The chain employs TRBV7-6 and TRBJ1-5, with 7 bases aligning to TRBD1. The V and J ends lost 4 bases and 4 bases, in that order; junction bases with no gene match: 4. The CDR3 length is 14 residues. Germline loops: CDR1 SGHVS, CDR2 FNYEAQ. CDR3 residues: CASSSTGSNQPQHF. The CDR3 bases are TGTGCCAGCAGCTCGACAGGGAGTAATCAGCCCCAGCATTTT. The complete variable domain, with remaining parts taken from reference TRBV7-6 and TRBJ1-5, reads GAGVSQSPRYKVTKRGQDVALRCDPISGHVSLYWYRQALGQGPEFLTYFNYEAQQDKSGLPNDRFSAERPEGSISTLTIQRTEQRDSAMYRCASSSTGSNQPQHFGDGTRLSIL.

This chain uses TRBV7-8 with TRBJ2-2; weak D call: TRBD1 (5 bases). CDR3 length equals 14 residues. The ends were cut back, 5 bases at V and 1 base at J, with 8 bases in the middle. CDR1 is SGHVS, CDR2 FQNEAQ, per germline. The CDR3 is CASSEGQNTGELFF. The CDR3 nucleotides are TGTGCCAGCAGCGAAGGACAGAACACCGGGGAGCTGTTTTTT.

The chain recombines TRBV5-5 with TRBJ1-4, with 8 bases aligning to TRBD1. The CDR3 covers 15 residues. The V gene end was trimmed by 3 bases and the J gene end by 1 base; junction bases not matched to a gene: 2. Germline-derived CDR1 and CDR2 are SGHKS and YYEKEE (reference sequence). The CDR3 sequence is CASSSDRETNEKLFF. The CDR3 DNA reads as TGTGCCAGCAGCTCGGACAGGGAAACTAATGAAAAACTGTTTTTT. Full variable domain (remainder filled in from reference TRBV5-5 and TRBJ1-4): DAGVTQSPTHLIKTRGQQVTLRCSPISGHKSVSWYQQVLGQGPQFIFQYYEKEERGRGNFPDRFSARQFPNYSSELNVNALLLGDSALYLCASSSDRETNEKLFFGSGTQLSVL.

This chain's CDR3 is CASSKQGTTYEQYF. In nucleotides, the CDR3 is TGTGCCAGTAGTAAACAGGGTACGACCTACGAGCAGTACTTC. The rearrangement uses TRBV19 and TRBJ2-7, with TRBD1 as a possible D gene (6 bases). CDR1 and CDR2 (germline): LNHDA, SQIVND (reference sequence). The CDR3 is made up of 14 amino acids. V lost 4 bases and J lost 2, with 12 bases in between.

The chain uses TRBV9 and TRBJ1-3; D is possibly TRBD1 (5 bases). Trimming removed 4 bases from V and 0 bases from J, with 14 bases in between. This CDR3 is 16 amino acids long. The germline V gene encodes CDR1 SGDLS and CDR2 YYNGEE. The CDR3 loop reads CASSHLGGNSGNTIYF. DNA for the CDR3: TGTGCCAGCAGCCATTTGGGGGGGAACTCTGGAAACACCATATATTTT.

V and J are TRBV30 and TRBJ2-7; TRBD2 might be the D (7 bases). The CDR3 length is 13 residues. Germline assignment: CDR1 GTSNPN and CDR2 SVGIG (reference sequence). V was cut by 2 bases and J by 2 bases, with 10 bases left in between. This CDR3 is CAWSRGGAYEQYF. The CDR3 DNA sequence: TGTGCCTGGAGTCGAGGGGGGGCCTACGAGCAGTACTTC.

This clone was detected only a few times. This chain joins TRBV4-1 and TRBJ2-1, with D hard to call. The germline gives CDR1 MGHRA, CDR2 YSYEKL. Trimming shortened V by 3 bases and J by 4 bases, and 13 bases separated the two germline ends. The CDR3 consists of 15 residues. The CDR3 loop is CASSHISTEYNEQFF. The DNA for the CDR3 is TGCGCCAGCAGCCACATCAGTACAGAGTACAATGAGCAGTTCTTC.

The chain is built from TRBV30 and TRBJ1-2, with no clear D. The CDR3 covers 14 residues. Looked up from germline, CDR1 is GTSNPN and CDR2 is SVGIG (reference sequence). Deletions cut 1 base from V and 3 bases from J, with 12 bases between. CDR3 sequence reads: CAWSDGGRHYGYTF. CDR3 DNA: TGTGCCTGGAGTGACGGAGGGAGACACTATGGCTACACCTTC.

The rearrangement joins TRBV15 to TRBJ1-5; TRBD1 agrees at 9 bases. This CDR3 comprises 17 residues. Germline V gene lookup returns CDR1 LNHNV and CDR2 YYDKDF (reference sequence). Unmatched junction bases numbered 9, after V lost 0 bases and J lost 6 bases. This CDR3 is CATSREGTGRGVQPQHF. The CDR3 coding sequence is TGTGCCACCAGCAGAGAAGGGACAGGGAGAGGGGTTCAGCCCCAGCATTTT.

The chain carries TRBV24-1 and TRBJ2-4; 8 bases match TRBD1. V gave up 3 bases and J gave up 4 bases; unmatched junction bases: 7. The CDR3 sequence is 16 residues long. Germline CDR1 reads KGHDR; CDR2 reads SFDVKD. The chain's CDR3 is CATSDPGQGRKNIQYF. The CDR3 DNA reads as TGTGCCACCAGTGATCCCGGACAGGGCCGGAAAAACATTCAGTACTTC.

The chain has TRBV29-1 and TRBJ2-4, with D perhaps TRBD1 (5 bases). CDR3 length: 16 residues. The V gene lost 7 bases and the J gene lost 1 base, with 20 bases spanning the gap. The germline V gene encodes CDR1 SQVTM and CDR2 ANQGSEA. CDR3 in DNA: TGCAGCGCTTGCCGTTTCAGGGTTGGGGCCAAAAACATTCAGTACTTC. Translation gives CSACRFRVGAKNIQYF.

The rearrangement links TRBV19 to TRBJ1-6; 9 bases fit TRBD1. CDR3 length: 16 residues. Germline CDR1 is LNHDA and CDR2 is SQIVND (reference sequence). Trimming cost V 0 bases and J 9 bases; bases outside gene matches: 6. The CDR3 reads CASSIDPGTGSSPLHF. The DNA for the CDR3 is TGTGCCAGTAGTATAGATCCAGGGACAGGGAGTTCACCCCTCCACTTT.

A word on this clone: Other DNA sequences from this sample encode an identical CDR3 as well. J is TRBJ2-7 and V is TRBV3-1 (or the pseudogene TRBV3-2); a possible D gene is TRBD1 (5 bases). CDR3 length: 12 amino acids. Germline-derived CDR1 and CDR2 are LGHDT and YNNKEL (reference sequence). V lost 2 bases and J lost 3, with 5 bases in between. Here the CDR3 DNA reads TGTGCCAGCAGCCAAACAGGCTACGAGCAGTACTTC. Protein: CASSQTGYEQYF.

The V call is TRBV2, the J call TRBJ2-2; a possible D gene is TRBD1 (6 bases). In germline, CDR1 is SNHLY, CDR2 FYNNEI. V lost 5 bases and J lost 6, with 13 bases in between. The CDR3 has 14 amino acids. The CDR3 coding sequence is TGTGCCAGCAGTTTAACAGGGCAGGCCGGGGAGCTGTTTTTT. Its translation: CASSLTGQAGELFF.

Only a few counts were recorded for this clone. The chain has TRBV5-1 and TRBJ1-1, with D possibly matching TRBD1 (5 bases). Deletions cut 2 bases from V and 1 base from J, with 9 bases between. The CDR3 totals 14 residues. Germline V gives CDR1 SGHRS, CDR2 YFSETQ. The CDR3 nucleotides are TGCGCCAGCAGCTTTAGGGGAGGGAACACTGAAGCTTTCTTT. Translated: CASSFRGGNTEAFF.

CDR3 DNA: TGTGCCTGGAGTGTATCGGGGAGTGGCTACACCTTC. This sequence encodes CAWSVSGSGYTF. The chain recombines TRBV30 with TRBJ1-2, with D unresolved. V gave up 0 bases and J gave up 7 bases, with 9 bases separating them. CDR1 is GTSNPN, CDR2 SVGIG, per germline (reference sequence). CDR3 length: 12 residues.

V and J are TRBV7-2 and TRBJ2-7; 10 bases map to TRBD1. V shed 0 bases, J shed 6 bases, and the junction held 11 bases outside the gene matches. Germline CDR1 and CDR2: SGHTA and FQGNSA. This CDR3 contains 17 residues. CDR3 in DNA: TGTGCCAGCAGCTTAGCCCCTGAGAGGACAGGGGGTTTCGAGCAGTACTTC. Translated, it gives CASSLAPERTGGFEQYF.

For this clone: An end of the junction does not agree with germline; a read error may underlie this. The chain links TRBV2 to TRBJ1-2, with D possibly being TRBD1 (6 bases). The germline V gene has CDR1 SNHLY and CDR2 FYNNEI. The CDR3 is 9 residues long. CDR3 region: CASSERQVF. CDR3 coding DNA: TGTGCCAGCAGTGAGCGACAGGTCTTC.

This clone appeared a single time. The chain uses TRBV27 and TRBJ1-1; 7 nucleotides line up with TRBD1. In germline, CDR1 is MNHEY, CDR2 SMNVEV (reference sequence). V lost 3 bases and J lost 4; bases outside the gene matches: 8. The CDR3 runs 15 residues. The CDR3 spells CASSFVQGVSTEAFF. CDR3 sequence (DNA): TGTGCCAGCAGTTTCGTTCAGGGGGTGAGCACTGAAGCTTTCTTT.